Each of the 15 T cell receptor beta chains below was sequenced from the same sample in a study of cytomegalovirus exposure and HLA in healthy donors. Data came from immunoSEQ multiplex PCR; TCRdb stores just in-frame clones and leaves some out. This table holds fewer than 250,000 clones, around 86% found once. Material: PBMCs. The receptors were gathered from a woman between 18 and 29 years old in good health and CMV-seropositive.

Here the CDR3 DNA reads TGTGCCAGCAGTTACTCGGCGGAGGAACCCGGGGAGCTGTTTTTT. As protein: CASSYSAEEPGELFF. V usage is TRBV6-6 and J usage is TRBJ2-2, with D tentatively TRBD2 (5 bases). Germline lookup yields CDR1 MNHNY and CDR2 SVGAGI (reference sequence). Trimming pared 0 bases from V and 6 bases from J, leaving 11 bases between. The CDR3 contains 15 residues.

The V call is TRBV7-9, the J call TRBJ2-2; 7 bases agree with TRBD1. This CDR3 is 17 amino acids long. CDR1 SEHNR and CDR2 FQNEAQ come from the germline V gene (reference sequence). V dropped 1 base and J dropped 2; count of bases not matched to a gene: 7. CDR3 sequence (DNA): TGTGCCAGCAGCTTAGGGACAGGCGGACAAAACACCGGGGAGCTGTTTTTT. It codes for CASSLGTGGQNTGELFF.

This clone was picked up one time. The V call is TRBV28, the J call TRBJ1-1, with 7 nucleotides matching TRBD1. This CDR3 has 14 amino acids. Germline V gene sequence: CDR1 MDHEN, CDR2 SYDVKM. V was clipped by 3 bases and J by 4 bases; unmatched bases: 5. The CDR3 here is CASSFRGRVTEAFF. CDR3 nucleotide sequence: TGTGCCAGCAGTTTTAGGGGGCGCGTCACTGAAGCTTTCTTT. Full variable domain (remainder filled in from reference TRBV28 and TRBJ1-1): DVKVTQSSRYLVKRTGEKVFLECVQDMDHENMFWYRQDPGLGLRLIYFSYDVKMKEKGDIPEGYSVSREKKERFSLILESASTNQTSMYLCASSFRGRVTEAFFGQGTRLTVV.

The chain links TRBV5-1 to TRBJ2-2; no clear D. The CDR3 runs 14 residues. Trimming stripped 4 bases from V and 3 bases from J, with 10 bases between. CDR1 is SGHRS, CDR2 YFSETQ, per germline. CDR3 coding DNA: TGCGCCAGCAGCGAGCAGGCCTACACCGGGGAGCTGTTTTTT. Residues: CASSEQAYTGELFF.

The chain combines TRBV15 with TRBJ2-1; 9 bases align to TRBD2. The V and J ends lost 0 bases and 0 bases, in that order; junction bases with no gene match: 3. CDR1 LNHNV and CDR2 YYDKDF come from the germline V gene (reference sequence). This CDR3 has 17 residues. The CDR3 DNA follows: TGTGCCACCAGCAGAGATCTGACTAGCGGCTCCTACAATGAGCAGTTCTTC. This encodes CATSRDLTSGSYNEQFF.

J is TRBJ2-3 and V is TRBV6-4; TRBD1 aligns across 9 bases. The CDR3 has 15 amino acids. V trimming: 1 base; J trimming: 4 bases; junction bases outside the gene matches: 3. The V gene's germline CDR1 is MRHNA and CDR2 SNTAGT. CDR3 residues: CASSDLRQGADTQYF. The CDR3 region has the DNA TGTGCCAGCAGTGACTTACGACAGGGGGCAGATACGCAGTATTTT.

This chain connects TRBV7-2 to TRBJ1-5, with D unresolved. The CDR3 has 16 residues. Germline CDR1 and CDR2: SGHTA and FQGNSA. Trimming shortened V by 4 bases and J by 3 bases, and 16 bases separated the two germline ends. The CDR3 DNA is TGTGCCAGCAGCTCCCCTGAGAGAGGCTTCAATCAGCCCCAGCATTTT. Translated: CASSSPERGFNQPQHF.

The gene calls are TRBV12-2 and TRBJ2-5; the table's TRBD1 call for D was not verified on the DNA. TRBV12-2 is noted as a pseudogene. CDR3 length: 14 amino acids. As DNA, the CDR3 is TGTGCAAGTCGCCGGAGACAGGGGATGGAGACCCAGTACTTC. This translates into CASRRRQGMETQYF.

This chain connects TRBV2 to TRBJ2-6, with 7 bases that match TRBD2. CDR3 size: 14 residues. Trimming at V came to 10 bases and at J to 0 bases, leaving 3 bases not matched to a gene. CDR1 SNHLY and CDR2 FYNNEI come from the germline V gene. The CDR3 region is CATSGGSGANVLTF. The CDR3 bases are TGTGCCACCTCGGGGGGCTCTGGGGCCAACGTCCTGACTTTC.

This sequence joins TRBV27 and TRBJ2-7; 8 bases line up with TRBD1. This CDR3 region has 14 residues. Trimming removed 0 bases from V and 6 bases from J; junction bases left unmatched: 4. CDR1 is MNHEY, CDR2 SMNVEV, per germline (reference sequence). As DNA, the CDR3 is TGTGCCAGCAGTTTATCCCGGACAGGGAGCGAGCAGTACTTC. Translated: CASSLSRTGSEQYF.

This clone appeared a few times. The chain links TRBV30 to TRBJ1-1; no reliable D call. With 0 bases removed from V and 7 bases from J, the gap between germline ends came to 9 bases. CDR1 and CDR2 (germline): GTSNPN, SVGIG (reference sequence). The CDR3 loop spans 12 amino acids. The CDR3 nucleotides are TGTGCCTGGAGTGTAGTCGGGTATGAAGCTTTCTTT. This sequence encodes CAWSVVGYEAFF.

The DNA for the CDR3 is TGTGCCAGCAGCGTAGGGGGGGGCGGTCCAACCGGGGAGCTGTTTTTT. Translated: CASSVGGGGPTGELFF. The chain uses TRBV9 and TRBJ2-2; D possibly corresponds to TRBD2 (7 bases). The ends were cut back, 0 bases at V and 5 bases at J, with 14 bases in the middle. The CDR3 spans 16 residues. Germline V gene data show CDR1 as SGDLS and CDR2 as YYNGEE. The complete variable domain, with remaining parts taken from reference TRBV9 and TRBJ2-2, reads DSGVTQTPKHLITATGQRVTLRCSPRSGDLSVYWYQQSLDQGLQFLIQYYNGEERAKGNILERFSAQQFPDLHSELNLSSLELGDSALYFCASSVGGGGPTGELFFGEGSRLTVL.

This chain joins TRBV27 and TRBJ1-4, with 7 bases that match TRBD1. Trimming removed 6 bases from V and 1 base from J; junction bases left unmatched: 26. Germline V lookup: CDR1 MNHEY, CDR2 SMNVEV (reference sequence). The CDR3 contains 22 residues. The CDR3 loop reads CASSSLSDRVVPWGETNEKLFF. In nucleotides, the CDR3 is TGTGCCAGCAGCTCCCTATCCGACAGGGTGGTCCCATGGGGAGAAACTAATGAAAAACTGTTTTTT.

The chain links TRBV15 to TRBJ1-4; TRBD1 matches 10 bases. This CDR3 region has 14 residues. V was clipped by 9 bases and J by 7 bases; unmatched bases: 8. Germline assignment: CDR1 LNHNV and CDR2 YYDKDF (reference sequence). CDR3 sequence (DNA): TGTGCCACGGAACCGACAGGGGGCCTTGAAAAACTGTTTTTT. Residues: CATEPTGGLEKLFF.

The chain has TRBV27 and TRBJ1-1, with TRBD1 identical over 8 bases. The germline CDR1 and CDR2 sequences are MNHEY and SMNVEV (reference sequence). The CDR3 is 15 amino acids. The V gene end was trimmed by 5 bases and the J gene end by 0 bases; junction bases not matched to a gene: 5. The CDR3 coding sequence is TGTGCCAGCAGTAGACGACAGGGGTTGAACACTGAAGCTTTCTTT. It translates to CASSRRQGLNTEAFF.